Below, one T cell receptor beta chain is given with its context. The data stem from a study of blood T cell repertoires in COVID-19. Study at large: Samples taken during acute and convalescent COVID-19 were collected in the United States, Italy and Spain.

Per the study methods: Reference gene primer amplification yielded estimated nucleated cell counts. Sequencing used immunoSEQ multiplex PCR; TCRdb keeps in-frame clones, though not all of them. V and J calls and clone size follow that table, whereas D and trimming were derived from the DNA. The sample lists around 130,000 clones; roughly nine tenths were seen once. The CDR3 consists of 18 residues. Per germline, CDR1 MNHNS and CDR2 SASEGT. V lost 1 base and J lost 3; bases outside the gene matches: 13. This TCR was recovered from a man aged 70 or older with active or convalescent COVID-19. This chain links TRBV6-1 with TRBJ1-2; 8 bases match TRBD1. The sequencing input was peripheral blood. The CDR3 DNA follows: TGTGCCAGCAGTGAAGTAACTAAGTCCGGGACAGGATACTATGGCTACACCTTC. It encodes CASSEVTKSGTGYYGYTF.